This entry describes one T cell receptor beta chain. The germline V gene encodes CDR1 MNHNY and CDR2 SVGAGI (reference sequence). Trimming stripped 3 bases from V and 9 bases from J, with 21 bases between. This CDR3 has 16 residues. The sample originates from a study of technical replicates of blood from a few donors. Here immunoSEQ multiplex PCR was the method, and the copy in TCRdb shows in-frame clones only, minus some. The table has roughly 71,000 clones, just under 97% seen once; the top ten hold approximately 0.24%. The sequence was obtained from a human donor in good health. The rearrangement uses TRBV6-6 and TRBJ2-1, with D tentatively TRBD1 (6 bases). Sequenced input: T cells isolated from PBMCs. Here the CDR3 reads CASSYVLWGRFGEQFF. The CDR3 bases are TGTGCCAGCAGTTATGTACTCTGGGGGCGCTTTGGTGAGCAGTTCTTC.